These 32 T cell receptor beta chains were sequenced from one sample in a study of cytomegalovirus exposure and HLA in healthy donors. Vbeta (60) and Jbeta (13) primers were used in the PCR. The method was immunoSEQ multiplex PCR; TCRdb's version includes in-frame clones alone and lacks a portion of them. The sample includes around 150,000 clones, 75% to 90% of them seen just once. Input material: PBMCs. These receptor sequences come from a man aged 18 to 29 in good health and CMV-seropositive.

V and J are TRBV7-2 and TRBJ1-6; D is possibly TRBD1 (6 bases). Looked up from germline, CDR1 is SGHTA and CDR2 is FQGNSA. The CDR3 is 16 residues long. Trimming stripped 7 bases from V and 7 bases from J, with 20 bases between. The CDR3 loop reads CASTTKSMGANSPLHF. In DNA form, the CDR3 reads TGTGCCAGCACCACAAAATCGATGGGGGCCAATTCACCCCTCCACTTT. The variable domain in full, with the rest retrieved from reference TRBV7-2 and TRBJ1-6, is GAGVSQSPSNKVTEKGKDVELRCDPISGHTALYWYRQSLGQGLEFLIYFQGNSAPDKSGLPSDRFSAERTGGSVSTLTIQRTQQEDSAVYLCASTTKSMGANSPLHFGNGTRLTVT.

V is TRBV5-4 and J is TRBJ1-1; the match to TRBD1 covers 7 bases. Trimming took 2 bases from V and 2 from J; bases not matched to a gene: 3. From germline, CDR1 is SGHNT and CDR2 YYREEE (reference sequence). CDR3 length equals 14 residues. The CDR3 nucleotides read TGTGCCAGCAGCTTCGGACAGGTAAACACTGAAGCTTTCTTT. This gives the protein CASSFGQVNTEAFF.

The chain employs TRBV9 and TRBJ2-1, with D possibly matching TRBD2 (6 bases). This CDR3 has 15 amino acids. V dropped 3 bases and J dropped 6 bases, with 16 bases sitting between them. Germline V lookup: CDR1 SGDLS, CDR2 YYNGEE. The CDR3 nucleotides read TGTGCCAGCAGCGCTAGCGAGGGGCGGTTCAATGAGCAGTTCTTC. It codes for CASSASEGRFNEQFF.

This clone was recorded once. The chain carries TRBV6-5 and TRBJ2-7; D gene unclear. Germline assignment: CDR1 MNHEY and CDR2 SVGAGI. The V end was cut by 2 bases, the J end by 5 bases, with 4 bases between. The CDR3 length is 11 residues. CDR3 residues: CASSYTHEQYF. The CDR3 nucleotides are TGTGCCAGCAGTTACACTCACGAGCAGTACTTC.

The chain recombines TRBV30 with TRBJ2-3; 12 bases line up with TRBD2. With 4 bases clipped from V and 4 bases from J, the junction kept 6 bases outside the gene matches. From germline, CDR1 is GTSNPN and CDR2 SVGIG (reference sequence). The CDR3 has 15 residues. CDR3 bases: TGTGCCTGGAATCTAGCGGGGGGGCCCTCAGATACGCAGTATTTT. This gives the protein CAWNLAGGPSDTQYF.

This sequence joins TRBV4-2 and TRBJ2-7; 9 positions match TRBD2. This CDR3 comprises 15 residues. CDR1 is LGHNA, CDR2 YNFKEQ, per germline. Losses at the gene ends were 0 bases for V and 7 bases for J; bases not matched to a gene: 7. The CDR3 spells CASSQERGGLWEQYF. CDR3 sequence (DNA): TGTGCCAGCAGCCAAGAGCGGGGGGGGCTTTGGGAGCAGTACTTC.

This clone was recorded only once. V and J are TRBV6-6 and TRBJ2-1; 8 nucleotides align to TRBD1. J gave up 5 bases and V 6 bases, and 6 bases lay outside the gene matches. Germline V gene sequence: CDR1 MNHNY, CDR2 SVGAGI (reference sequence). The CDR3 sequence is 14 residues long. The CDR3 nucleotides read TGTGCCAGCAGCCTCGGGACAGGTCACAATGAGCAGTTCTTC. The encoded protein is CASSLGTGHNEQFF.

This clone showed up just a few times. The genes are TRBV6-1 and TRBJ2-7; D is perhaps TRBD2 (5 bases). The ends were cut back, 4 bases at V and 0 bases at J, with 7 bases in the middle. Germline lookup yields CDR1 MNHNS and CDR2 SASEGT. The CDR3 contains 13 residues. The CDR3, as DNA: TGTGCCAGCAGTGGAGGGATCTCCTACGAGCAGTACTTC. Its translation is CASSGGISYEQYF.

The CDR3 sequence: CASTLGQPSYEQYF. In DNA form, the CDR3 reads TGTGCCAGCACCCTCGGACAGCCTTCCTACGAGCAGTACTTC. The chain uses TRBV6-1 and TRBJ2-7, with D possibly being TRBD1 (6 bases). Per the germline V gene, CDR1 is MNHNS and CDR2 is SASEGT. The V end was cut by 7 bases, the J end by 1 base, with 14 bases between. CDR3 length equals 14 residues.

Concerning this clone: Different DNA sequences within this sample yield the same CDR3. The rearrangement uses TRBV27 and TRBJ1-2, with 8 nucleotides matching TRBD1. Germline loops: CDR1 MNHEY, CDR2 SMNVEV (reference sequence). V was clipped by 0 bases and J by 4 bases; unmatched bases: 4. The CDR3 is 15 amino acids. In DNA form, the CDR3 reads TGTGCCAGCAGTTTATCCGACAGGGGAAGCTATGGCTACACCTTC. It is translated as CASSLSDRGSYGYTF.

The chain has TRBV5-6 and TRBJ1-1; tentatively, D is TRBD1 (5 bases). V was trimmed by 6 bases and J by 1 base, leaving 19 bases between them. Germline V gives CDR1 SGHDT, CDR2 YYEEEE. The CDR3 runs 16 residues. The CDR3 protein is CASTPLGRGTNTEAFF. The CDR3 bases are TGTGCCAGCACCCCCCTTGGGAGGGGCACGAACACTGAAGCTTTCTTT.

The V call is TRBV10-1, the J call TRBJ1-4; unclear D gene. CDR3 length: 13 residues. CDR1 WNHNN and CDR2 SYGVQD come from the germline V gene (reference sequence). Trimming took off 5 bases at V and 8 bases at J, with 12 bases between the two ends. DNA of the CDR3: TGCGCCAGCAGTCGCAACCTGGAGGAAAAACTGTTTTTT. Translation gives CASSRNLEEKLFF.

The rearrangement links TRBV5-1 to TRBJ1-4, with a weak D call TRBD1 (5 bases). The CDR3 length is 14 residues. With 2 bases removed from V and 6 bases from J, the gap between germline ends came to 11 bases. The V gene's germline CDR1 is SGHRS and CDR2 YFSETQ. In DNA, the CDR3 is TGCGCCAGCAGCTTACAGTGGGGGGATGAAAAACTGTTTTTT. Amino acid sequence: CASSLQWGDEKLFF.

Remarks on this clone: This sample includes further DNA sequences coding for the same CDR3. This rearrangement joins TRBV6-1 to TRBJ1-6, with 8 bases fitting TRBD1. Germline assignment: CDR1 MNHNS and CDR2 SASEGT. Trimming took 2 bases from V and 13 from J; bases not matched to a gene: 7. CDR3 length equals 14 residues. The CDR3 spells CASSERTGGSPLHF. The CDR3 region has the DNA TGTGCCAGCAGTGAACGAACAGGGGGTTCCCCCCTCCACTTT.

This clone has more than one count but fewer than ten. The chain has TRBV10-3 and TRBJ1-3; D perhaps matches TRBD1 (5 bases). Per germline, CDR1 ENHRY and CDR2 SYGVKD. Trimming took 6 bases from V and 2 from J, leaving 14 bases between them. The CDR3 is made up of 15 amino acids. The DNA of the CDR3 is TGTGCCATCAGCGGCGGGGGAGTACCTGGAAACACCATATATTTT. Amino acids: CAISGGGVPGNTIYF.

The chain employs TRBV15 and TRBJ2-7; TRBD2 aligns across 11 bases. Trimming took 5 bases from V and 2 from J; bases not matched to a gene: 5. CDR3 size: 15 residues. Germline-derived CDR1 and CDR2 are LNHNV and YYDKDF (reference sequence). The DNA for the CDR3 is TGTGCCACCAGCCGCACTAGCGGGGGTCCCTACGAGCAGTACTTC. Its protein product is CATSRTSGGPYEQYF. Using reference TRBV15 and TRBJ2-7 for the parts outside the CDR3, the full variable domain is DAMVIQNPRYQVTQFGKPVTLSCSQTLNHNVMYWYQQKSSQAPKLLFHYYDKDFNNEADTPDNFQSRRPNTSFCFLDIRSPGLGDTAMYLCATSRTSGGPYEQYFGPGTRLTVT.

The CDR3 is CASSDRQGTANTEAFF. CDR3 bases: TGTGCCAGCAGTGACCGACAGGGAACGGCGAACACTGAAGCTTTCTTT. The chain combines TRBV25-1 with TRBJ1-1; TRBD1 matches 7 bases. The ends lost 3 bases at V and 1 base at J; junction bases unmatched: 8. The CDR3 covers 16 residues. Germline lookup yields CDR1 MGHDK and CDR2 SYGVNS.

The V and J genes are TRBV9 and TRBJ2-1; 9 nucleotides line up with TRBD2. Germline CDR1 SGDLS, CDR2 YYNGEE. This CDR3 spans 14 amino acids. Trimming cost V 2 bases and J 8 bases; bases outside gene matches: 5. This CDR3 is CASSVGGGGDEQFF. CDR3 nucleotide sequence: TGTGCCAGCAGCGTCGGCGGGGGGGGCGATGAGCAGTTCTTC.

This chain uses TRBV7-9 with TRBJ1-1, with D uncertain. The CDR3 contains 14 residues. Germline V lookup: CDR1 SEHNR, CDR2 FQNEAQ (reference sequence). Trimming cost V 4 bases and J 6 bases, with 15 bases left between them. DNA of the CDR3: TGTGCCAGCAGCTCAGCGAGGGTTGGGGCTGAAGCTTTCTTT. The encoded protein is CASSSARVGAEAFF.

This sequence joins TRBV6-5 and TRBJ1-5; TRBD1 matches at 8 bases. V was clipped by 6 bases and J by 2 bases; unmatched bases: 6. The CDR3 has 15 amino acids. Germline lookup yields CDR1 MNHEY and CDR2 SVGAGI. In DNA form, the CDR3 reads TGTGCCAGCAGCATCCAGGGGGCTCGCAATCAGCCCCAGCATTTT. This translates into CASSIQGARNQPQHF.

The chain couples TRBV5-8 to TRBJ1-2, with 8 nucleotides matching TRBD1. The germline V gene has CDR1 SGHTS and CDR2 YDEGEE. J was trimmed by 5 bases and V by 4 bases; bases with no gene match: 4. The CDR3 totals 13 residues. The CDR3 region is CASSPTGVYGYTF. Here the CDR3 DNA reads TGTGCCAGCAGCCCGACAGGGGTTTATGGCTACACCTTC.

The chain joins TRBV11-3 to TRBJ2-1; tentative D call: TRBD1 (6 bases). This CDR3 contains 15 residues. V lost 5 bases to trimming and J lost 2 bases, with 13 bases between them. Germline assignment: CDR1 SGHNT and CDR2 YENEEA. This CDR3 is CASSQQGGPYNEQFF. CDR3 nucleotides: TGTGCCAGCAGCCAACAGGGCGGCCCCTACAATGAGCAGTTCTTC.

The chain couples TRBV7-9 to TRBJ1-2, with D unresolved. The CDR3 is 15 residues long. CDR1 SEHNR and CDR2 FQNEAQ come from the germline V gene (reference sequence). The V end lost 5 bases, the J end lost 0 bases, and 13 bases lay between the germline ends. CDR3: CASSPNNGANYGYTF. In DNA, the CDR3 is TGTGCCAGCAGCCCCAATAACGGAGCTAACTATGGCTACACCTTC.

The rearrangement links TRBV6-5 to TRBJ1-1; no definite D call. V shed 0 bases and J shed 4 bases, with 15 bases lying between them. This CDR3 is built from 16 residues. Per germline, CDR1 MNHEY and CDR2 SVGAGI. The CDR3 DNA reads as TGTGCCAGCAGTTACTCGACCGCGGGTTCTCGCACTGAAGCTTTCTTT. The encoded protein is CASSYSTAGSRTEAFF.

V gene TRBV12-5 combines with J gene TRBJ2-3; D is unclear. The V end lost 5 bases, the J end lost 5 bases, and 8 bases lay between the germline ends. This CDR3 has 12 amino acids. CDR1 LGHNT and CDR2 FRNRAP come from the germline V gene. CDR3 sequence: CASGPLLDTQYF. The CDR3 DNA sequence: TGTGCTAGTGGTCCCCTATTAGATACGCAGTATTTT.

The CDR3 nucleotides are TGTGCCAGCAGTGAAGAACTAGCGGGGGGGCCTCTCGATACGCAGTATTTT. Translating gives CASSEELAGGPLDTQYF. The V gene is TRBV6-1, the J gene TRBJ2-3; 13 bases are a match to TRBD2. This CDR3 spans 17 amino acids. Trimming cost V 1 base and J 6 bases; bases outside gene matches: 7. CDR1 is MNHNS and CDR2 is SASEGT in the germline V gene.

The chain carries TRBV10-1 and TRBJ2-1; D possibly corresponds to TRBD2 (5 bases). Per germline, CDR1 WNHNN and CDR2 SYGVQD (reference sequence). The CDR3 is made up of 14 amino acids. Trimming took 3 bases from V and 8 from J, leaving 14 bases between them. The CDR3 loop is CASSDQIGVYEQFF. In DNA form, the CDR3 reads TGCGCCAGCAGTGACCAGATCGGGGTCTATGAGCAGTTCTTC.

The rearrangement uses TRBV19 and TRBJ2-2; D not certain. This CDR3 region has 13 residues. Trimming left V 4 bases short and J 4 bases short, with 7 bases between. Germline lookup yields CDR1 LNHDA and CDR2 SQIVND (reference sequence). The CDR3 bases are TGTGCCAGTAGTACCGACATCACCGGGGAGCTGTTTTTT. Translation gives CASSTDITGELFF. The variable domain in full, with the rest retrieved from reference TRBV19 and TRBJ2-2, is DGGITQSPKYLFRKEGQNVTLSCEQNLNHDAMYWYRQDPGQGLRLIYYSQIVNDFQKGDIAEGYSVSREKKESFPLTVTSAQKNPTAFYLCASSTDITGELFFGEGSRLTVL.

The rearrangement uses TRBV2 and TRBJ1-4, with D unclear. V was shortened by 4 bases and J by 3 bases, with 12 bases between the two germline ends. This CDR3 has 15 residues. The V gene's germline CDR1 is SNHLY and CDR2 FYNNEI. DNA for the CDR3: TGTGCCAGCAGTGGTGTTTCGGGAGCTAATGAAAAACTGTTTTTT. Protein sequence: CASSGVSGANEKLFF.

The chain employs TRBV19 and TRBJ1-1; D gene uncertain. The CDR3 is made up of 13 amino acids. V lost 3 bases, J lost 7 bases, and 12 bases lay in between. The germline V gene has CDR1 LNHDA and CDR2 SQIVND (reference sequence). The CDR3 loop is CASSIEGASEAFF. DNA for the CDR3: TGTGCCAGTAGTATTGAGGGCGCCAGTGAAGCTTTCTTT.

The rearrangement uses TRBV4-1 and TRBJ2-2; TRBD2 might be the D (6 bases). With 1 base removed from V and 4 bases from J, the gap between germline ends came to 7 bases. There are 14 residues in the CDR3. Looked up from germline, CDR1 is MGHRA and CDR2 is YSYEKL. The CDR3: CASSQVGGTGELFF. CDR3 in DNA: TGCGCCAGCAGCCAAGTGGGAGGCACCGGGGAGCTGTTTTTT.

The gene calls are TRBV7-9 and TRBJ2-7; possible D gene TRBD1, 6 bases. This CDR3 has 14 residues. V gave up 4 bases and J gave up 3 bases, with 13 bases separating them. Germline assignment: CDR1 SEHNR and CDR2 FQNEAQ (reference sequence). CDR3 in amino acids: CASSSQGYGYEQYF. The DNA of the CDR3 is TGTGCCAGCAGCTCCCAGGGGTATGGCTACGAGCAGTACTTC.